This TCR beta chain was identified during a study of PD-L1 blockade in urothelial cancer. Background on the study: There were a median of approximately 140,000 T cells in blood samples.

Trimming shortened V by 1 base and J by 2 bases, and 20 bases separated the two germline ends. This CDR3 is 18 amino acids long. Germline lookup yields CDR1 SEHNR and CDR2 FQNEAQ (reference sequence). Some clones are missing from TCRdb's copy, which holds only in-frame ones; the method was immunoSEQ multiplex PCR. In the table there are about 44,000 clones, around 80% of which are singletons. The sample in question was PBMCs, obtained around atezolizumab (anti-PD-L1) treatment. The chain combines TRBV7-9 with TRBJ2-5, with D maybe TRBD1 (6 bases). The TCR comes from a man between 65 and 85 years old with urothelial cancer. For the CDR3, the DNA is TGTGCCAGCAGCTTAGACCTGGGACAAAGCTGGGGGCAAGAGACCCAGTACTTC. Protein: CASSLDLGQSWGQETQYF. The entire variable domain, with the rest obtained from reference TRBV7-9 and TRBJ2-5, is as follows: DTGVSQNPRHKITKRGQNVTFRCDPISEHNRLYWYRQTLGQGPEFLTYFQNEAQLEKSRLLSDRFSAERPKGSFSTLEIQRTEQGDSAMYLCASSLDLGQSWGQETQYFGPGTRLLVL.